This T cell receptor (beta chain) derives from a study of control samples from healthy donors and cancer patients (dated by TCRdb to between 2020 and 2021). V is shortened by 1 base, J by 0 bases, and the region joining them spans 0 bases. There are 12 amino acids in the CDR3, from cysteine to phenylalanine inclusive. The retained sequence is limited to the CDR3, 36 bases, with the frame set at the first base. As encoded in the germline V gene (reference sequence), CDR1 is SEHNR while CDR2 is FQNEAQ. The library came from the immunoSEQ multiplex PCR assay. TCRdb took over this immuneACCESS table, retaining in-frame rearrangements with V and J assigned. Such tables are incomplete; in checked studies, under half of the missing clones stem from an unresolved V gene, and the remainder is unexplained. This sample lists over 60,000 clones; around 85% were detected once. The ten largest account for 4.5% to 6% of the sample.

Comments on this clone: The antigen it recognizes is unknown. The sample holds no much larger clone one base away, and base qualities are not on file. Additional DNA sequences in this sample encode the identical CDR3.

The TCR comes from a man in his forties in good health. This receptor chain uses TRBV7-9 and TRBJ1-1; no D gene can be assigned with confidence. Sequencing was performed on blood. This receptor carries the CDR3 CASSLVNTEAFF. The sequenced DNA is TGTGCCAGCAGCTTAGTGAACACTGAAGCTTTCTTT.